Below, one T cell receptor beta chain is given with its context. Its specificity is not known. This sample is drawn from a study of shared clonotypes between healthy human individuals. Produced via immunoSEQ multiplex PCR; TCRdb's table is partial and in-frame only. This table has under 650,000 clones, 90% to 97% appearing once. In the CD4+ fraction, cells were divided into CD45RA+ naive and CD45RA-negative memory subsets. Whole-study results and caveats: The sharing of 5% to 5.5% of naive CD4 clonotypes was seen across a handful of donors.

In germline, CDR1 is SGHAT, CDR2 FQNNGV. This CDR3 has 14 amino acids. The V and J ends lost 1 base and 4 bases respectively, with 10 bases between them. The sequence came from a woman aged 30 to 39 in good health. V is TRBV11-2 and J is TRBJ2-5, with D maybe TRBD1 (5 bases). Sequenced material: naive CD4+ T cells sorted from blood. Subset specified: CD45RA+ positively selected. The CDR3 loop is CASSLAAQGETQYF. In DNA, the CDR3 is TGTGCCAGCAGCTTAGCGGCCCAGGGAGAGACCCAGTACTTC.